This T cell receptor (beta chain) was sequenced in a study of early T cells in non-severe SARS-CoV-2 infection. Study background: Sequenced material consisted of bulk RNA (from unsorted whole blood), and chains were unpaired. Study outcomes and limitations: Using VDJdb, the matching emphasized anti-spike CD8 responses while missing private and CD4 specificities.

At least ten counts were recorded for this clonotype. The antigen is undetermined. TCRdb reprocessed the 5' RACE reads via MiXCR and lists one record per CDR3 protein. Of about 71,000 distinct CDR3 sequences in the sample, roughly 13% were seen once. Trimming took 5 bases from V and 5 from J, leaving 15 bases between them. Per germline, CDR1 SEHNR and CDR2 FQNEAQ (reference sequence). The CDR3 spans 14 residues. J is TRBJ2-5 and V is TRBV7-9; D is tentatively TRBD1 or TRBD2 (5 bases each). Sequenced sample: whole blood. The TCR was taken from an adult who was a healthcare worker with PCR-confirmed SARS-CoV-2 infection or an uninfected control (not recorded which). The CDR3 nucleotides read TGTGCCAGCAGCCCCGGGGACGTCCGGGAGACCCAGTACTTC. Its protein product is CASSPGDVRETQYF. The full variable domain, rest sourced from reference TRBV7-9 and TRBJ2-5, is DTGVSQNPRHKITKRGQNVTFRCDPISEHNRLYWYRQTLGQGPEFLTYFQNEAQLEKSRLLSDRFSAERPKGSFSTLEIQRTEQGDSAMYLCASSPGDVRETQYFGPGTRLLVL.